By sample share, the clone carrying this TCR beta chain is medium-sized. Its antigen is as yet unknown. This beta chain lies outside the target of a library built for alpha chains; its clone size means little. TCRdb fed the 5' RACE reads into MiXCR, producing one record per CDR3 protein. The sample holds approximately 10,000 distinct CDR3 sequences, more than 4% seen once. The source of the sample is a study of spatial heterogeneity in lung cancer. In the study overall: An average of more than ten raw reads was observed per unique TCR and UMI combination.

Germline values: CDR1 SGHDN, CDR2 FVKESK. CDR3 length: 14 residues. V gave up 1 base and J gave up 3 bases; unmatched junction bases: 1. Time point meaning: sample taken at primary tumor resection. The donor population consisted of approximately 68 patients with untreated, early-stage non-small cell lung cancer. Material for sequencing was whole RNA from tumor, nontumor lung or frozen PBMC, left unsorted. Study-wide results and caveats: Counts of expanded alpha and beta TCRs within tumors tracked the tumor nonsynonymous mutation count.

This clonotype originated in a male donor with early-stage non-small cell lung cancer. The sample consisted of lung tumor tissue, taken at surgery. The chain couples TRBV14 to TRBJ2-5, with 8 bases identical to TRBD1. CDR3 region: CASSQADREETQYF. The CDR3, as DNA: TGTGCCAGCAGCCAAGCGGACAGGGAAGAGACCCAGTACTTC.